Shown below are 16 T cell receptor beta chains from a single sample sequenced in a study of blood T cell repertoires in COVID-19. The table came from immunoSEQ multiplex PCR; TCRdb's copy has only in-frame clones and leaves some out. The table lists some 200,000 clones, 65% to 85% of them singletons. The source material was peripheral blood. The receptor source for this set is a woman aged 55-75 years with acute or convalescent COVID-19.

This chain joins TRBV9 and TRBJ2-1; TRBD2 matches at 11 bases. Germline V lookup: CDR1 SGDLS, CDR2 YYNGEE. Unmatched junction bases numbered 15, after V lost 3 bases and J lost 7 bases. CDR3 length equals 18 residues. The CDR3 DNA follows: TGTGCCAGCAGCGCCCTCATGGATAGCGGGGGGGCCAGGAATGAGCAGTTCTTC. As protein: CASSALMDSGGARNEQFF.

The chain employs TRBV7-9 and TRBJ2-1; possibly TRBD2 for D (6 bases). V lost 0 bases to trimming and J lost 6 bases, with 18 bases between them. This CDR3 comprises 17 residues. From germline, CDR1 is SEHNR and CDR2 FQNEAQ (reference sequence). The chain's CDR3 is CASSLATGTYRPNEQFF. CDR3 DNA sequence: TGTGCCAGCAGCTTAGCGACCGGGACTTACCGTCCCAATGAGCAGTTCTTC.

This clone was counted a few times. The CDR3, as DNA: TGTGCCAGCAGCCCTAAAACGAGCGGGGCCTACAATGAGCAGTTCTTC. It codes for CASSPKTSGAYNEQFF. The chain uses TRBV25-1 and TRBJ2-1; 7 bases are a match to TRBD2. V gave up 6 bases and J gave up 2 bases; unmatched junction bases: 10. Per the germline V gene, CDR1 is MGHDK and CDR2 is SYGVNS. There are 16 residues in the CDR3. Combining the CDR3 with reference TRBV25-1 and TRBJ2-1 gives the whole variable domain EADIYQTPRYLVIGTGKKITLECSQTMGHDKMYWYQQDPGMELHLIHYSYGVNSTEKGDLSSESTVSRIRTEHFPLTLESARPSHTSQYLCASSPKTSGAYNEQFFGPGTRLTVL.

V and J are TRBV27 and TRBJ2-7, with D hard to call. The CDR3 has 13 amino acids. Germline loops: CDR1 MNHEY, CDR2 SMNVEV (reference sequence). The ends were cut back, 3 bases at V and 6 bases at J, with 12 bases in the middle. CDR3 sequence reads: CASSFSAESEQYF. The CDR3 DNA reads TGTGCCAGCAGTTTCAGCGCTGAGTCCGAGCAGTACTTC.

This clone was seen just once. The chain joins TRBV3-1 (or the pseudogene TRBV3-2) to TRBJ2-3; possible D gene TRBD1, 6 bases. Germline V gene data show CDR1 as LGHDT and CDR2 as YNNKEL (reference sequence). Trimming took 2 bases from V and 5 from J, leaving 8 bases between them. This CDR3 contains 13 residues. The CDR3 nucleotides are TGTGCCAGCAGCCAACAGGGGCTAGATACGCAGTATTTT. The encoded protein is CASSQQGLDTQYF.

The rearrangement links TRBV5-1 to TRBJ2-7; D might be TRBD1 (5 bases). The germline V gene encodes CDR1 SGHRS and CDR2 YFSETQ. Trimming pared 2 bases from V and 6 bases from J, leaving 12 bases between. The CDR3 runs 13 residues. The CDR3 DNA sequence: TGCGCCAGCAGCTTTAATCAGGGAAGCGAGCAGTACTTC. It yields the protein CASSFNQGSEQYF.

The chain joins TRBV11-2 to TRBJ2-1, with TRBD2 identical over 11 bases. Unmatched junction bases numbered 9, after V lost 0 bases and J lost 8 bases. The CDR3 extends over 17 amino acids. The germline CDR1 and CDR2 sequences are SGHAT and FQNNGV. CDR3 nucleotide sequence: TGTGCCAGCAGCTTAGATCCTAGCGGGGGGTTGAGGGATGAGCAGTTCTTC. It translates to CASSLDPSGGLRDEQFF.

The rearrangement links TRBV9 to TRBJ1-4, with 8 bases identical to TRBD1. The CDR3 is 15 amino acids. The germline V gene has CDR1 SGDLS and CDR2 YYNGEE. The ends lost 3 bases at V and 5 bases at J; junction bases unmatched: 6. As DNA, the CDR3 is TGTGCCAGCAGCGGACGGACAGGGAGAAATGAAAAACTGTTTTTT. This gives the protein CASSGRTGRNEKLFF.

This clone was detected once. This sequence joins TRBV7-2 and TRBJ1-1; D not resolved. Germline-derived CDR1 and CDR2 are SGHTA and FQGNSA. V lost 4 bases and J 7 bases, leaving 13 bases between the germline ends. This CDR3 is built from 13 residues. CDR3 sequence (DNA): TGTGCCAGCAGCTCCCCGGGAGGGAATGAAGCTTTCTTT. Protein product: CASSSPGGNEAFF.

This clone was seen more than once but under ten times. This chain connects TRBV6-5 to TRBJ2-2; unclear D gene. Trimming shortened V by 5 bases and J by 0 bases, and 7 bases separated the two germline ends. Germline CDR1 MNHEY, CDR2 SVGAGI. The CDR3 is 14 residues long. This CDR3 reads CASSTAANTGELFF. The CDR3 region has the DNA TGTGCCAGCAGTACAGCCGCGAACACCGGGGAGCTGTTTTTT.

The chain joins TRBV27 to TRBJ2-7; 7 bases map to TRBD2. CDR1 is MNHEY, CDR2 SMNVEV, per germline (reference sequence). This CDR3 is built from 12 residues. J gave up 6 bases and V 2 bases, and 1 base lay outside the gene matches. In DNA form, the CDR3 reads TGTGCCAGCAGTTTAGGGGGGGGCGAGCAGTACTTC. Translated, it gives CASSLGGGEQYF.

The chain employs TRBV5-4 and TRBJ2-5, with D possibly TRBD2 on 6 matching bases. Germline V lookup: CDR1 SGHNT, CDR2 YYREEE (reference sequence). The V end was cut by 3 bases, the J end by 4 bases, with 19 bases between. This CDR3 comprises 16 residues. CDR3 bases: TGTGCCAGCAGCTCCGGGACTTTACTCGACCTAGAGACCCAGTACTTC. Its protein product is CASSSGTLLDLETQYF.

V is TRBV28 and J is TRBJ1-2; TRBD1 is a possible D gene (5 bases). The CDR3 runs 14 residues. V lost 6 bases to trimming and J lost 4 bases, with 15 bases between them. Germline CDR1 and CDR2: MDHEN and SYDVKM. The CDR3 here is CASSRGGSSYGYTF. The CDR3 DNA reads TGTGCCAGCAGCCGCGGGGGTTCGAGCTATGGCTACACCTTC.

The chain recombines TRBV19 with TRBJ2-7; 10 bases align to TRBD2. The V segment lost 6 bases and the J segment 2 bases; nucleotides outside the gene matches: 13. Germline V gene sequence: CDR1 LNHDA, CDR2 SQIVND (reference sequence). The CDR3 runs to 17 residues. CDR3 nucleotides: TGTGCCAGTAGCCCCGGAAACCTAGCGGGGGACACCTACGAGCAGTACTTC. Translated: CASSPGNLAGDTYEQYF.

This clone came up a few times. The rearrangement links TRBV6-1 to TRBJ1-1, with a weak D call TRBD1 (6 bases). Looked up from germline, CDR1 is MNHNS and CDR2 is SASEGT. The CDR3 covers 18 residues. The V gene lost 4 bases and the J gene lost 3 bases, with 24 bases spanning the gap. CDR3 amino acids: CASSALHRVAHEDTEAFF. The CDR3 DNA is TGTGCCAGCAGTGCCCTCCACAGGGTAGCTCATGAAGACACTGAAGCTTTCTTT.

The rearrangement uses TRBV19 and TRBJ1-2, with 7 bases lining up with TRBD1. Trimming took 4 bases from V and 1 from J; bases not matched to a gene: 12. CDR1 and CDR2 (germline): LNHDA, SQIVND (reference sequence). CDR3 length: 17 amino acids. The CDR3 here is CASSTEQGLGFNYGYTF. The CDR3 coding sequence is TGTGCCAGTAGTACGGAACAGGGGTTAGGCTTTAACTATGGCTACACCTTC.